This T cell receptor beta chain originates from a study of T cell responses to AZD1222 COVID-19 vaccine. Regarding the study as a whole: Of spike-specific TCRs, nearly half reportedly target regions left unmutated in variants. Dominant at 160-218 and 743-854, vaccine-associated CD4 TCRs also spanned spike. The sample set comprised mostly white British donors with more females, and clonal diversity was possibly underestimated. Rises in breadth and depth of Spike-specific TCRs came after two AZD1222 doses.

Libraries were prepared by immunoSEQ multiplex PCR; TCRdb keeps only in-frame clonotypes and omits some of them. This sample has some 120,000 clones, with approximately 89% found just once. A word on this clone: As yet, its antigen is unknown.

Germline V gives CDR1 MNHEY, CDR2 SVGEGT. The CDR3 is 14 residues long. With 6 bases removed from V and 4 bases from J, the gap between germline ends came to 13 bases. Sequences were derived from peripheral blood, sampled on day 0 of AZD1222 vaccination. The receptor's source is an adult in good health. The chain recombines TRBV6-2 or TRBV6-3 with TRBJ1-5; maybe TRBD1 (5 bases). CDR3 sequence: CASSVAGINQPQHF. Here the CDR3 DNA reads TGTGCCAGCAGCGTCGCAGGGATTAATCAGCCCCAGCATTTT.